This T cell receptor beta chain was captured by sequencing in a study of T cells in Graves' hyperthyroidism and ophthalmopathy (dated by TCRdb to between 2017 and 2020). Regarding the complete study: Peripheral blood samples were taken at initial diagnosis, before any treatment was given. Once sampling was done, hyperthyroidism patients were given methimazole at a starting dose of 30 mg daily, whereas ophthalmopathy patients were given high-dose intravenous methylprednisolone. According to the paper, TCR Vbeta CDR3 sequencing was carried out on about 140 peripheral blood samples, which came from fewer than 50 ophthalmopathy, 80 or so hyperthyroidism and some 17 progressor patients. To identify TCR V-J signatures that set the groups apart, the researchers used a discovery cohort of about a hundred patients, made up of 40 to 45 with Graves' ophthalmopathy and about 55 with stable Graves' hyperthyroidism. Prospective prediction of ophthalmopathy was tested in an independent validation cohort of 18 to 20 hyperthyroidism patients and 17 patients who later progressed to ophthalmopathy. The study also compared thyroid tissue and blood T-cell repertoires from 5 to 7 Graves' hyperthyroidism patients. The approximately 98 discovery patients were randomly divided into training and test sets at a 7:3 ratio.

In the ophthalmopathy patients, disease was moderately to severely active, with a Clinical Activity Score of 3 or more, a NOSPECS grade of 4 or more, and a duration of less than 3 months. Any patient with an uncontrolled infection, another autoimmune disease, pregnancy or lactation was excluded. Clinical symptoms, serum thyroxine and TRAb, thyroid ultrasound, and orbital computed tomography formed the basis for the diagnoses. Ficoll-Paque density gradient centrifugation was used to isolate PBMCs from about 10 ml of fresh peripheral blood. Trizol reagent was used to extract total RNA, and RNA quality was then checked on an Agilent 2100 Bioanalyzer. For this clonotype: The specificity of this receptor is unknown. The sample holds no much larger clone one base away, and base qualities are not on file.

General study outcomes and caveats: In validation, the model predicted progression to ophthalmopathy a median of roughly 6.5 months before onset, with about 71% sensitivity and 72.22% specificity. Sample size was not statistically predetermined, and investigators were not blinded to group allocation. Most expanded thyroid clonotypes (frequency above 0.001) were also detected in blood, suggesting blood repertoires may reflect thyroid immune responses. In cross-validation, a model built on a 13 V-J signature told ophthalmopathy apart from stable hyperthyroidism with roughly 87% sensitivity and about 81% specificity, and in testing the same model reached 80%/75%.

The TCR beta CDR3 regions were amplified from RNA transcripts. For the first round of RT-PCR on the TCR CDR3, the HTBI primer set was used together with the Qiagen OneStep RT-PCR kit. Libraries were constructed in a second round of multiplex PCR, after which size selection and purification were carried out. Sequencing of the libraries was done on an Illumina HiSeq2000 using paired-end 100 bp reads. The original methods were these. SOAPnuke was used to process the raw data, removing reads that contained adapters or uncalled bases, had a mean Phred below 15, or lacked an exact match to the constant primer or identifier. High-quality paired reads were merged using COPE v1.2.5, and each unique nucleotide sequence was defined as a clonotype. MiTCR v1.1 was used to align clonotypes to the IMGT TRBV, TRBD and TRBJ reference segments. Only V-J combinations with frequency above 0.0001, covering 98% to 99.2% of repertoires, were analysed. A TCS score was defined as the ratio of F50 (clonal expansion) to E x V (chaos), with BLOSUM62-based TCRdist applied between CDR3 peptides within each V-J. Welch's t-statistics and random forest reduced fewer than 600 V-J features to roughly 13, which were used in a naive Bayes classifier (R e1071). Using fastp trimming at Q25 and MiXCR clonotype assembly, TCRdb reanalyzed the public sequencing data and kept in-frame beta chains. Rows with a matching CDR3 protein are joined into one entry that keeps the most common DNA and genes. TCRdb's processing, not the authors' own work, is the source of the V and J calls. This sample gives hundreds of thousands of distinct CDR3 sequences in total; about 20% of them show up just once. The ten top clones hold around 62% of the sample.

CDR1 and CDR2 (SGHRS, YFSETQ) derive from the germline V gene. Reading from cysteine to phenylalanine, the CDR3 counts 15 amino acids. Of all the DNA, just the CDR3 is kept, 45 bases in frame from base 1. Cut back by 7 bases and 5 bases, the V and J ends lie 21 bases apart. The sequenced material came from blood. The source is a man aged 25 to 40 with Graves' ophthalmopathy. The chain employs TRBV5-1 and TRBJ2-5, with a tentative D gene TRBD1 over 6 matching bases. For the CDR3, the sequence is CASGDRTDPGETQYF. The bases read TGCGCCAGCGGCGACCGGACAGACCCCGGGGAGACCCAGTACTTC.